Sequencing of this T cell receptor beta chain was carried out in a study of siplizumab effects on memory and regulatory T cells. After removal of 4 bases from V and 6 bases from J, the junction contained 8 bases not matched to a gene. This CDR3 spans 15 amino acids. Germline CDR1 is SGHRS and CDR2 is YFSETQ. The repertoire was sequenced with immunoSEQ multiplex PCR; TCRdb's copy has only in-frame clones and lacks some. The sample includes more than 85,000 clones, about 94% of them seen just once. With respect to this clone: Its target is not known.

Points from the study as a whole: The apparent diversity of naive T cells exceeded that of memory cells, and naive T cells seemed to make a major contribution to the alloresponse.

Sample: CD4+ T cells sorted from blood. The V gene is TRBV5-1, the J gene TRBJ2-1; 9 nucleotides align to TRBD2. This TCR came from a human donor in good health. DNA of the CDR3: TGCGCCAGCAGCCCAACCGGGACTAGCCTCAATGAGCAGTTCTTC. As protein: CASSPTGTSLNEQFF.